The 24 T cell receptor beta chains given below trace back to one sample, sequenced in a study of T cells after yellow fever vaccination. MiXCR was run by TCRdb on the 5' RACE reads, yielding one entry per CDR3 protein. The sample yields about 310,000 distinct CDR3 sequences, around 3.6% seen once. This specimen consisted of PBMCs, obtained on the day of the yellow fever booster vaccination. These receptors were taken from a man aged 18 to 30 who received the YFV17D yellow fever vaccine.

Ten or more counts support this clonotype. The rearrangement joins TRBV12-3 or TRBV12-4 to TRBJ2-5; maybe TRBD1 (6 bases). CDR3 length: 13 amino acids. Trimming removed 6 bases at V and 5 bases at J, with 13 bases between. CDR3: CASSKRGWETQYF. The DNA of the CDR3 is TGTGCCAGCAGCAAAAGGGGGTGGGAGACCCAGTACTTC.

CDR3 DNA sequence: TGCGCCAGCAGCCCTCCTCGGGCAGTCACAGATACGCAGTATTTT. Translation: CASSPPRAVTDTQYF. V usage is TRBV4-1 and J usage is TRBJ2-3; D uncertain. The CDR3 sequence is 15 residues long. Germline V gene lookup returns CDR1 MGHRA and CDR2 YSYEKL. V lost 4 bases and J lost 2, with 13 bases in between.

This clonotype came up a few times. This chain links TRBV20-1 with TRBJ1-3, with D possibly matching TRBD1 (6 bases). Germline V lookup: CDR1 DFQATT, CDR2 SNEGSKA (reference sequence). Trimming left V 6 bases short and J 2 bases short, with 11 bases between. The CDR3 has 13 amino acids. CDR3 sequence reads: CSARGQPGNTIYF. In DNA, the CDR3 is TGCAGTGCGCGAGGACAGCCTGGAAACACCATATATTTT.

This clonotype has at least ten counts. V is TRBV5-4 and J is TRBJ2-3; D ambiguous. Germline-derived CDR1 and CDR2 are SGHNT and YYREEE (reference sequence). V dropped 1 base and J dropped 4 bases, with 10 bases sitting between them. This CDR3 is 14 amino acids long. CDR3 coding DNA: TGTGCCAGCAGCTTGCCTCAGAACCCAGATACGCAGTATTTT. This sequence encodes CASSLPQNPDTQYF.

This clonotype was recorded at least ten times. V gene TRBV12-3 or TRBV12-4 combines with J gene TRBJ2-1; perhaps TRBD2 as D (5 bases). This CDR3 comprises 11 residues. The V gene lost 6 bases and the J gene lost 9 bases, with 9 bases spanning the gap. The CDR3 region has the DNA TGTGCCAGCAGCCTAGCAACTGAGCAGTTCTTC. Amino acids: CASSLATEQFF.

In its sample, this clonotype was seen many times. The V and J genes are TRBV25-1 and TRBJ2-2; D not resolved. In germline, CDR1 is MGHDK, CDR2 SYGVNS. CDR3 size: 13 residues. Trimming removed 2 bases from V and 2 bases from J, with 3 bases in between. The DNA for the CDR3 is TGTGCCAGCAGTGAAGTAAACACCGGGGAGCTGTTTTTT. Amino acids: CASSEVNTGELFF. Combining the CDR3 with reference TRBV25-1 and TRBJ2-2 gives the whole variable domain EADIYQTPRYLVIGTGKKITLECSQTMGHDKMYWYQQDPGMELHLIHYSYGVNSTEKGDLSSESTVSRIRTEHFPLTLESARPSHTSQYLCASSEVNTGELFFGEGSRLTVL.

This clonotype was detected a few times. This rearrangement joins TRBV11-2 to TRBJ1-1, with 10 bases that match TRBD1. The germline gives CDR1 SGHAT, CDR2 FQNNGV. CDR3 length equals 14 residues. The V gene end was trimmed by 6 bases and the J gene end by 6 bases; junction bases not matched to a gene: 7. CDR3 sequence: CASRPPGQGSEAFF. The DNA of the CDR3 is TGTGCCAGCAGGCCACCGGGACAGGGGTCTGAAGCTTTCTTT.

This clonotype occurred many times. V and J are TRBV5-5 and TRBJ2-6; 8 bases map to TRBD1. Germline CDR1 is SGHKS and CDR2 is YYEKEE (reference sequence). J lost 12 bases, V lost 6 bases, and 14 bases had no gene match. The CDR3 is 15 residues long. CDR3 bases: TGTGCCAGCACCCTGACCACAGGGGGGCAAAGCGTCCTGACTTTC. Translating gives CASTLTTGGQSVLTF.

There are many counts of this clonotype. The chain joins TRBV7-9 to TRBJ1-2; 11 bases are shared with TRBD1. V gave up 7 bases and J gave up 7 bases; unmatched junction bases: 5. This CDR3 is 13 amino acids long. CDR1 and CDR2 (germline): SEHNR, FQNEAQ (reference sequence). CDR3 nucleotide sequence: TGTGCCAGCAACCCCGGGACAGGGGGTGGCTACACCTTC. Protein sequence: CASNPGTGGGYTF. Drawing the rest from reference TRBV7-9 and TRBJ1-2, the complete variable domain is DTGVSQNPRHKITKRGQNVTFRCDPISEHNRLYWYRQTLGQGPEFLTYFQNEAQLEKSRLLSDRFSAERPKGSFSTLEIQRTEQGDSAMYLCASNPGTGGGYTFGSGTRLTVV.

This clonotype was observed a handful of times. The chain's CDR3 is CASSITGTEYEQYV. In nucleotides, the CDR3 is TGTGCCAGCAGTATCACCGGGACAGAGTACGAGCAGTACGTC. This chain connects TRBV28 to TRBJ2-7; 7 bases are a match to TRBD1. The CDR3 contains 14 residues. Germline V gene data show CDR1 as MDHEN and CDR2 as SYDVKM. Trimming cost V 5 bases and J 4 bases; bases outside gene matches: 8.

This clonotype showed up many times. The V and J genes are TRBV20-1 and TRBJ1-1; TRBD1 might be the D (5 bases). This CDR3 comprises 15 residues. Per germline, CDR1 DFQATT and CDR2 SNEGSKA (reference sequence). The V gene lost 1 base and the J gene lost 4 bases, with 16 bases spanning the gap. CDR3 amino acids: CSARAGGGVGTEAFF. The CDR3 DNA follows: TGCAGTGCTAGAGCGGGGGGAGGGGTCGGCACTGAAGCTTTCTTT.

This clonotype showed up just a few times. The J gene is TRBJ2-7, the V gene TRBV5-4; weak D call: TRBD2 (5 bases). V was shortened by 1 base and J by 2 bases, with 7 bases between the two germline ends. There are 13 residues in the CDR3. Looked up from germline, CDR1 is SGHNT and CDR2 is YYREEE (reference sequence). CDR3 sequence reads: CASSLRGAYEQYF. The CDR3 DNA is TGTGCCAGCAGCTTGCGGGGTGCCTACGAGCAGTACTTC.

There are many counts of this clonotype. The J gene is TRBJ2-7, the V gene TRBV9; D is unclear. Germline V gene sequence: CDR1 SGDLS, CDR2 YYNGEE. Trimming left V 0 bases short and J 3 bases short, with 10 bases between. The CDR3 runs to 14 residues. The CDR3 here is CASSVAGRDYEQYF. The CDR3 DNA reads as TGTGCCAGCAGCGTAGCCGGTCGAGACTACGAGCAGTACTTC.

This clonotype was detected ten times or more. CDR3 amino acids: CASSRTSGPTRGYEQYF. CDR3 in DNA: TGTGCCAGCAGTCGGACTAGCGGCCCCACCAGGGGGTACGAGCAGTACTTC. The rearrangement links TRBV27 to TRBJ2-7; TRBD2 matches 10 bases. This CDR3 spans 17 amino acids. V shed 5 bases, J shed 4 bases, and the junction held 14 bases outside the gene matches. Looked up from germline, CDR1 is MNHEY and CDR2 is SMNVEV (reference sequence).

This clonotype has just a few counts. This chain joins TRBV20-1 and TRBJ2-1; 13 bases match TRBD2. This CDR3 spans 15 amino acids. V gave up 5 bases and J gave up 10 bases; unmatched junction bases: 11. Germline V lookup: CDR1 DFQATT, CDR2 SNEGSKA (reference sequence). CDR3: CSAGLGLAGEREQFF. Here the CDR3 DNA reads TGCAGTGCTGGGTTAGGACTAGCGGGGGAAAGGGAGCAGTTCTTC.

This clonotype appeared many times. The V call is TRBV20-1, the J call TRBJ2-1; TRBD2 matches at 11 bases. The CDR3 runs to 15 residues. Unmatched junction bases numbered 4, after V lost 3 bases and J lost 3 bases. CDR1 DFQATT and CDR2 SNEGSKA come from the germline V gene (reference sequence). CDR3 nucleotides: TGCAGTGCTAGGGTTACTAGCGGGGGCTACAATGAGCAGTTCTTC. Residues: CSARVTSGGYNEQFF.

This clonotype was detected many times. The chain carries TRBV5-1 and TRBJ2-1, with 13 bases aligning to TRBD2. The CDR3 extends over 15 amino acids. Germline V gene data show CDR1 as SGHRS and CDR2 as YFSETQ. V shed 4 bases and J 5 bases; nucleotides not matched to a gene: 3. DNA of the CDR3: TGCGCCAGCAGCACCGGACTAGCGGGGGACAATGAGCAGTTCTTC. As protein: CASSTGLAGDNEQFF.

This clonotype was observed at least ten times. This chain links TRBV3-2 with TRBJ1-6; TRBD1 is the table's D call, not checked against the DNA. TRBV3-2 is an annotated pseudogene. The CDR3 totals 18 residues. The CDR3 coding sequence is TGTGCCAGCAGCCACCGCGGGACGTTTGCCTACGCCCAACGACCCCTCCACTTT. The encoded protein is CASSHRGTFAYAQRPLHF.

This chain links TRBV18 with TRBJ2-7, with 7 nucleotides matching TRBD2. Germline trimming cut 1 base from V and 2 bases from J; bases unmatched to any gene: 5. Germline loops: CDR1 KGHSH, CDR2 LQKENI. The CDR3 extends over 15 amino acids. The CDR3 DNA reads TGTGCCAGCTCACCACGGGGAGGGGCCACCTACGAGCAGTACTTC. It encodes CASSPRGGATYEQYF.

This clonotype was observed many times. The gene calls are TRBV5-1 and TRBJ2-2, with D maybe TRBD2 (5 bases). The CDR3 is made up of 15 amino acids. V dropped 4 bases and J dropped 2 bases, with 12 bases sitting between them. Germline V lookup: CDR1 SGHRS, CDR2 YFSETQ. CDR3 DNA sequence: TGCGCCAGCAGCCTATCCGGGGATAACACCGGGGAGCTGTTTTTT. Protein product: CASSLSGDNTGELFF. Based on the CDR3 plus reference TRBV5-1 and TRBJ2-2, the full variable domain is KAGVTQTPRYLIKTRGQQVTLSCSPISGHRSVSWYQQTPGQGLQFLFEYFSETQRNKGNFPGRFSGRQFSNSRSEMNVSTLELGDSALYLCASSLSGDNTGELFFGEGSRLTVL.

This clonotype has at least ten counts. CDR3 DNA sequence: TGTGCCAGCAGCCAAGATGGGGGGTTTTGGGGGGTCTCCTACGAGCAGTACTTC. Translated: CASSQDGGFWGVSYEQYF. The chain couples TRBV4-2 to TRBJ2-7; maybe TRBD2 (6 bases). The CDR3 is 18 amino acids. Germline CDR1 is LGHNA and CDR2 is YNFKEQ. Trimming took off 0 bases at V and 0 bases at J, with 18 bases between the two ends.

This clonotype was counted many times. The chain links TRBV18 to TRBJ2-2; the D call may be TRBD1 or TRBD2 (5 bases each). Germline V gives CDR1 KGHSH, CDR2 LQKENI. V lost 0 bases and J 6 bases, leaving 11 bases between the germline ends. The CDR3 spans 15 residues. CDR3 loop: CASSPPTGDPGELFF. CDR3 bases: TGTGCCAGCTCACCACCTACCGGGGACCCCGGGGAGCTGTTTTTT.

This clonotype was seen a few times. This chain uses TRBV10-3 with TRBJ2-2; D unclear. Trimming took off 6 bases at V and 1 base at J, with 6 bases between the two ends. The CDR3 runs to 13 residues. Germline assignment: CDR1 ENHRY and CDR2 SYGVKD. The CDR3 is CAISAENTGELFF. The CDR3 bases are TGTGCCATCAGCGCAGAGAACACCGGGGAGCTGTTTTTT.

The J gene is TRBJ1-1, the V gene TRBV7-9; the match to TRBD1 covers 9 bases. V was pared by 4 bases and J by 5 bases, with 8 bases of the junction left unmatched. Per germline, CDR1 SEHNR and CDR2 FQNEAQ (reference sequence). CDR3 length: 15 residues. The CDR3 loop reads CASSSYRGRVTEAFF. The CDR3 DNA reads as TGTGCCAGCAGCTCTTACAGGGGGCGAGTTACTGAAGCTTTCTTT.